The 20 T cell receptor beta chains listed next were all sequenced from one sample in a study of T cell repertoires in cytomegalovirus infection. TCRdb fed the reads into MiXCR, producing one record per CDR3 protein. The profile shows about 250,000 distinct CDR3 sequences, roughly 12% of them singletons. The sequencing input was PBMCs. The source is a human donor in good health (CMV status not recorded). Some clones in this sample may be carry-over from other donors' samples.

This clonotype was found many times. The V gene is TRBV25-1, the J gene TRBJ1-4; D not certain. The CDR3 totals 15 residues. Germline-derived CDR1 and CDR2 are MGHDK and SYGVNS. The V end was cut by 1 base, the J end by 7 bases, with 13 bases between. The CDR3 region is CASSELNIGREKLFF. Here the CDR3 DNA reads TGTGCCAGCAGTGAATTGAACATCGGGCGTGAAAAACTGTTTTTT. Drawing the rest from reference TRBV25-1 and TRBJ1-4, the complete variable domain is EADIYQTPRYLVIGTGKKITLECSQTMGHDKMYWYQQDPGMELHLIHYSYGVNSTEKGDLSSESTVSRIRTEHFPLTLESARPSHTSQYLCASSELNIGREKLFFGSGTQLSVL.

This clonotype has only a few counts. The chain recombines TRBV28 with TRBJ1-4, with TRBD1 identical over 10 bases. The germline gives CDR1 MDHEN, CDR2 SYDVKM. The CDR3 length is 15 residues. Trimming at V came to 5 bases and at J to 10 bases, leaving 10 bases not matched to a gene. The CDR3 protein is CASSLSGTGVSKLFF. CDR3 DNA: TGTGCCAGCAGTCTCTCAGGGACAGGGGTTTCAAAACTGTTTTTT.

The CDR3 sequence is CAISDQKGSGSYEQYF. DNA for the CDR3: TGTGCCATCAGTGACCAGAAGGGTAGTGGGTCCTACGAGCAGTACTTC. The J gene is TRBJ2-7, the V gene TRBV10-3; D gene uncertain. There are 16 residues in the CDR3. From germline, CDR1 is ENHRY and CDR2 SYGVKD. The V end was cut by 3 bases, the J end by 1 base, with 16 bases between.

At least ten counts were recorded for this clonotype. This chain joins TRBV7-3 and TRBJ2-2, with 7 bases that match TRBD1. The V gene end was trimmed by 10 bases and the J gene end by 2 bases; junction bases not matched to a gene: 7. Germline assignment: CDR1 SGHTA and CDR2 FQGTGA. The CDR3 has 14 residues. The CDR3 reads CATSTGPNTGELFF. In DNA form, the CDR3 reads TGTGCCACTTCGACAGGGCCAAACACCGGGGAGCTGTTTTTT.

This clonotype was counted many times. The chain joins TRBV28 to TRBJ2-3, with D possibly TRBD2 on 6 matching bases. The V and J ends lost 7 bases and 4 bases respectively, with 9 bases between them. CDR3 length: 12 amino acids. Germline CDR1 reads MDHEN; CDR2 reads SYDVKM. The CDR3 loop reads CASTRRADTQYF. The CDR3 nucleotides are TGTGCCAGCACTAGGAGGGCAGATACGCAGTATTTT.

This clonotype has a count of ten or more. The chain links TRBV6-2 or TRBV6-3 to TRBJ1-1, with D possibly matching TRBD1 (6 bases). Trimming took off 5 bases at V and 4 bases at J, with 8 bases between the two ends. In germline, CDR1 is MNHEY, CDR2 SVGEGT. The CDR3 extends over 12 amino acids. The CDR3: CASSDRITEAFF. In DNA, the CDR3 is TGTGCCAGCAGTGACAGGATCACTGAAGCTTTCTTT.

This clonotype was seen at least ten times. This rearrangement joins TRBV7-9 to TRBJ1-1; no reliable D call. The CDR3 consists of 13 residues. Trimming pared 5 bases from V and 0 bases from J, leaving 7 bases between. Germline-derived CDR1 and CDR2 are SEHNR and FQNEAQ (reference sequence). DNA for the CDR3: TGTGCCAGCAGCCAAAGCGTGAACACTGAAGCTTTCTTT. Translating it yields CASSQSVNTEAFF.

The rearrangement joins TRBV20-1 to TRBJ2-7; perhaps TRBD2 as D (6 bases). Germline V lookup: CDR1 DFQATT, CDR2 SNEGSKA (reference sequence). Trimming pared 5 bases from V and 7 bases from J, leaving 21 bases between. The CDR3 is made up of 14 amino acids. In DNA, the CDR3 is TGCAGTGCTGGGGTACCGGGGGTGGGGAAGGAGCAGTACTTC. Protein sequence: CSAGVPGVGKEQYF.

The sample holds many counts of this clonotype. The chain joins TRBV25-1 to TRBJ1-2; 9 bases align to TRBD1. The CDR3 sequence is 13 residues long. The germline V gene encodes CDR1 MGHDK and CDR2 SYGVNS. The V gene end was trimmed by 7 bases and the J gene end by 7 bases; junction bases not matched to a gene: 7. CDR3 amino acids: CASNTGGIGGYTF. In DNA, the CDR3 is TGTGCCAGCAACACAGGGGGCATCGGTGGCTACACCTTC.

This clonotype was seen ten or more times. The rearrangement joins TRBV7-3 to TRBJ2-3; D perhaps matches TRBD1 (6 bases). Trimming cost V 6 bases and J 3 bases, with 16 bases left between them. Per germline, CDR1 SGHTA and CDR2 FQGTGA. The CDR3 sequence is 15 residues long. The CDR3 reads CASSPGTRGTDTQYF. The CDR3 DNA reads TGTGCCAGCAGTCCCGGGACACGAGGGACAGATACGCAGTATTTT.

This clonotype came up many times. The chain uses TRBV7-2 and TRBJ2-7; D is undetermined. The CDR3 extends over 16 amino acids. CDR1 SGHTA and CDR2 FQGNSA come from the germline V gene. V lost 5 bases and J 0 bases, leaving 17 bases between the germline ends. The CDR3 DNA is TGTGCCAGCAGCCCAGGTGACCGTCTTAGCTCCTACGAGCAGTACTTC. It codes for CASSPGDRLSSYEQYF.

This CDR3 is CASSQEQRFANTGELFF. The CDR3 region has the DNA TGTGCCAGCAGCCAAGAACAGCGGTTCGCGAACACCGGGGAGCTGTTTTTT. V is TRBV4-2 and J is TRBJ2-2; D perhaps matches TRBD2 (5 bases). The germline V gene has CDR1 LGHNA and CDR2 YNFKEQ. Trimming cost V 0 bases and J 0 bases, with 11 bases left between them. The CDR3 covers 17 residues.

The V gene is TRBV28, the J gene TRBJ2-3, with 10 bases lining up with TRBD1. Losses at the gene ends were 6 bases for V and 2 bases for J; bases not matched to a gene: 8. The germline CDR1 and CDR2 sequences are MDHEN and SYDVKM. This CDR3 has 16 residues. The CDR3 coding sequence is TGTGCCAGCAGGCCTGTGACAGGGGGCCTCACAGATACGCAGTATTTT. This sequence encodes CASRPVTGGLTDTQYF.

This clonotype was picked up many times. This chain connects TRBV2 to TRBJ1-2, with a tentative D call TRBD1 (6 bases). There are 14 residues in the CDR3. In germline, CDR1 is SNHLY, CDR2 FYNNEI. The V end lost 6 bases, the J end lost 3 bases, and 14 bases lay between the germline ends. CDR3 region: CASRILQGDYGYTF. The CDR3 nucleotides are TGTGCCAGCAGGATACTACAGGGAGACTATGGCTACACCTTC.

A few counts support this clonotype. This CDR3 reads CASRRAGSPDRYNEQFF. The CDR3 DNA reads TGTGCCAGCAGAAGAGCCGGGTCCCCTGATAGATACAATGAGCAGTTCTTC. This chain connects TRBV28 to TRBJ2-1; D is unclear. The CDR3 is made up of 17 amino acids. Trimming cost V 6 bases and J 4 bases, with 22 bases left between them. Germline V lookup: CDR1 MDHEN, CDR2 SYDVKM.

This clonotype was seen repeatedly, ten times or more. The V and J genes are TRBV7-2 and TRBJ2-3; 9 nucleotides align to TRBD2. J was trimmed by 1 base and V by 4 bases; bases with no gene match: 3. CDR3 length: 15 amino acids. Germline V gene sequence: CDR1 SGHTA, CDR2 FQGNSA. CDR3 sequence (DNA): TGTGCCAGCAGCTCGCGGGGGGGTGGCACAGATACGCAGTATTTT. Amino acids: CASSSRGGGTDTQYF.

This clonotype was seen repeatedly, ten times or more. The chain couples TRBV7-2 to TRBJ1-5; TRBD1 is a possible D gene (6 bases). V shed 3 bases and J shed 5 bases, with 20 bases lying between them. The germline gives CDR1 SGHTA, CDR2 FQGNSA. This CDR3 region has 17 residues. As DNA, the CDR3 is TGTGCCAGCAGCTTTGGCTTTCGGGGGCAGGGGTATCAGCCCCAGCATTTT. Protein sequence: CASSFGFRGQGYQPQHF.

There are many counts of this clonotype. V is TRBV19 and J is TRBJ1-3; D gene ambiguous. Trimming shortened V by 4 bases and J by 0 bases, and 10 bases separated the two germline ends. The CDR3 spans 15 residues. The V gene's germline CDR1 is LNHDA and CDR2 SQIVND (reference sequence). As DNA, the CDR3 is TGTGCCAGTAGTAGGAACACGGGCTCTGGAAACACCATATATTTT. Protein sequence: CASSRNTGSGNTIYF. Full variable domain (remainder filled in from reference TRBV19 and TRBJ1-3): DGGITQSPKYLFRKEGQNVTLSCEQNLNHDAMYWYRQDPGQGLRLIYYSQIVNDFQKGDIAEGYSVSREKKESFPLTVTSAQKNPTAFYLCASSRNTGSGNTIYFGEGSWLTVV.

There are a few counts of this clonotype. This chain links TRBV28 with TRBJ1-4, with D maybe TRBD1 (5 bases). The germline CDR1 and CDR2 sequences are MDHEN and SYDVKM. The CDR3 sequence is 16 residues long. V was pared by 6 bases and J by 7 bases, with 21 bases between. As DNA, the CDR3 is TGTGCCAGCAGCTACTTAGGAGCTTCGGGGCTTGAAAAACTGTTTTTT. Its translation: CASSYLGASGLEKLFF. Together with reference TRBV28 and TRBJ1-4, the CDR3 gives the full variable domain: DVKVTQSSRYLVKRTGEKVFLECVQDMDHENMFWYRQDPGLGLRLIYFSYDVKMKEKGDIPEGYSVSREKKERFSLILESASTNQTSMYLCASSYLGASGLEKLFFGSGTQLSVL.

CDR3 DNA: TGTGCCAGCAGTTACTCGAGAAGGTATTCCTACGAGCAGTACTTC. It codes for CASSYSRRYSYEQYF. V and J are TRBV6-7 and TRBJ2-7, with no clear D. TRBV6-7 is designated an ORF whose function remains uncertain. Trimming took 0 bases from V and 1 from J, leaving 10 bases between them. CDR3 size: 15 residues.